A single sample gave rise to the 27 T cell receptor beta chains below, sequenced in a study of T-cell reconstitution after alpha-beta-depleted transplantation in children. TCRbeta library construction was performed incorporating unique molecular identifiers. MiXCR, applied by TCRdb to the PCR reads, yields one record per CDR3 protein. The data contain 500,000 or so distinct CDR3 sequences, 32% of them seen just once; the ten biggest clones take up 2% to 2.5%. The sequencing used PBMCs from the stem cell graft donor, collected from the stem cell graft. All receptors come from a human donor who donated a stem cell graft to a child with aplastic anemia.

The gene calls are TRBV12-3 or TRBV12-4 and TRBJ1-1, with 10 bases identical to TRBD1. Trimming took 6 bases from V and 8 from J; bases not matched to a gene: 3. The CDR3 length is 12 residues. Written as DNA, the CDR3 is TGTGCCAGCAGAACGACAGGGGGCGAAGCTTTCTTT. Translating it yields CASRTTGGEAFF.

This clonotype was detected only a few times. The V gene is TRBV20-1, the J gene TRBJ2-7, with TRBD1 identical over 10 bases. V was pared by 5 bases and J by 2 bases, with 3 bases of the junction left unmatched. This CDR3 contains 13 residues. The germline CDR1 and CDR2 sequences are DFQATT and SNEGSKA (reference sequence). The CDR3 sequence: CSARDRGTYEQYF. The CDR3 nucleotides are TGCAGTGCTCGGGACAGGGGAACCTACGAGCAGTACTTC.

The rearrangement links TRBV19 to TRBJ1-1, with D maybe TRBD1 (6 bases). The V end lost 2 bases, the J end lost 4 bases, and 20 bases lay between the germline ends. Germline CDR1 reads LNHDA; CDR2 reads SQIVND (reference sequence). The CDR3 is 17 residues long. The CDR3 nucleotides read TGTGCCAGTAGTATACGGATCGTACAGGGTGTTGGCACTGAAGCTTTCTTT. Protein product: CASSIRIVQGVGTEAFF. The complete variable domain, with remaining parts taken from reference TRBV19 and TRBJ1-1, reads DGGITQSPKYLFRKEGQNVTLSCEQNLNHDAMYWYRQDPGQGLRLIYYSQIVNDFQKGDIAEGYSVSREKKESFPLTVTSAQKNPTAFYLCASSIRIVQGVGTEAFFGQGTRLTVV.

This clonotype has a count of ten or more. The chain carries TRBV7-2 and TRBJ2-7; unclear D gene. In germline, CDR1 is SGHTA, CDR2 FQGNSA. The CDR3 length is 12 residues. Deletions cut 3 bases from V and 0 bases from J, with 3 bases between. The chain's CDR3 is CASSLGSYEQYV. CDR3 in DNA: TGTGCCAGCAGCTTGGGCTCCTACGAGCAGTACGTC.

This chain links TRBV19 with TRBJ2-2; either TRBD1 or TRBD2 may fit D (5 bases each). The ends were cut back, 5 bases at V and 6 bases at J, with 16 bases in the middle. This CDR3 comprises 15 residues. Germline V gene sequence: CDR1 LNHDA, CDR2 SQIVND (reference sequence). The chain's CDR3 is CASSHVGTVAGELFF. Written as DNA, the CDR3 is TGTGCCAGTAGTCACGTGGGGACGGTGGCCGGGGAGCTGTTTTTT.

This sequence joins TRBV13 and TRBJ2-7; TRBD1 matches at 7 bases. Trimming at V came to 5 bases and at J to 4 bases, leaving 14 bases not matched to a gene. In germline, CDR1 is PRHDT, CDR2 FYEKMQ (reference sequence). This CDR3 spans 16 amino acids. The CDR3: CASSPRSYRGGYEQYF. DNA for the CDR3: TGTGCCAGCAGCCCGAGATCATACAGGGGTGGGTACGAGCAGTACTTC.

The chain links TRBV5-1 to TRBJ1-2; possibly TRBD1 for D (5 bases). The germline gives CDR1 SGHRS, CDR2 YFSETQ. This CDR3 is 12 amino acids long. Trimming removed 9 bases at V and 8 bases at J, with 17 bases between. CDR3 residues: CAISDGAGGYTF. The CDR3 DNA follows: TGCGCCATCTCGGATGGGGCGGGCGGCTACACCTTC.

J is TRBJ1-6 and V is TRBV6-5, with TRBD1 matching 7 bases. V was pared by 2 bases and J by 13 bases, with 8 bases of the junction left unmatched. CDR1 and CDR2 from the germline V gene are MNHEY and SVGAGI. The CDR3 is 14 residues long. The CDR3 DNA follows: TGTGCCAGCAGTTACGCGGAGGGGGCAAGGCCCCTCCACTTT. This sequence encodes CASSYAEGARPLHF.

This clonotype was detected a few times. The genes are TRBV9 and TRBJ2-1; 14 bases agree with TRBD2. V was clipped by 3 bases and J by 8 bases; unmatched bases: 13. The CDR3 has 18 residues. Germline V gene data show CDR1 as SGDLS and CDR2 as YYNGEE. CDR3 amino acids: CASSGTGTSGRPFHEQFF. The CDR3 DNA follows: TGTGCCAGCAGCGGCACCGGGACTAGCGGGAGACCCTTCCATGAGCAGTTCTTC.

The rearrangement uses TRBV28 and TRBJ2-7; D gene unclear. CDR1 and CDR2 from the germline V gene are MDHEN and SYDVKM. The CDR3 contains 11 residues. Trimming stripped 5 bases from V and 7 bases from J, with 9 bases between. CDR3 in DNA: TGTGCCAGCAGTCCGCGGCTTGAGCAGTACTTC. Translated: CASSPRLEQYF.

V and J are TRBV3-1 and TRBJ2-7, with 7 nucleotides matching TRBD1. This CDR3 has 13 amino acids. The V gene's germline CDR1 is LGHDT and CDR2 YNNKEL (reference sequence). V lost 4 bases to trimming and J lost 3 bases; unmatched junction nucleotides: 3. The CDR3 DNA is TGTGCCAGCAGCCGTAGACAGGGCTACGAGCAGTACGTC. It yields the protein CASSRRQGYEQYV.

The V and J genes are TRBV18 and TRBJ2-5; 9 nucleotides line up with TRBD2. CDR1 and CDR2 (germline): KGHSH, LQKENI. Trimming took 1 base from V and 1 from J; bases not matched to a gene: 7. The CDR3 covers 17 residues. The chain's CDR3 is CASSPRQGGRVQETQYF. In DNA form, the CDR3 reads TGTGCCAGCTCACCACGCCAAGGCGGGAGGGTCCAAGAGACCCAGTACTTC.

CDR3 protein: CASSLSGLAVTGELFF. CDR3 coding DNA: TGCGCCAGCAGCTTGTCCGGACTAGCGGTCACCGGGGAGCTGTTTTTT. The chain joins TRBV5-1 to TRBJ2-2; 10 bases are shared with TRBD2. The CDR3 sequence is 16 residues long. With V trimmed by 1 base and J by 4 bases, 4 bases remained unmatched. Germline V gives CDR1 SGHRS, CDR2 YFSETQ.

The CDR3: CASTQPGTGGFVYF. The CDR3 DNA follows: TGTGCCAGCACCCAACCAGGGACAGGGGGTTTCGTGTACTTC. The rearrangement joins TRBV28 to TRBJ2-7, with TRBD1 identical over 11 bases. The V segment lost 7 bases and the J segment 12 bases; nucleotides outside the gene matches: 14. The length of the CDR3 is 14 residues. CDR1 and CDR2 (germline): MDHEN, SYDVKM.

The sample holds a few counts of this clonotype. This chain connects TRBV6-5 to TRBJ1-2, with D uncertain. The germline CDR1 and CDR2 sequences are MNHEY and SVGAGI. Trimming cost V 0 bases and J 8 bases, with 13 bases left between them. This CDR3 is 14 amino acids long. The CDR3 DNA sequence: TGTGCCAGCAGTTACTCGATTTTAACGCGGGGCTACACCTTC. It is translated as CASSYSILTRGYTF.

This clonotype has a handful of counts. The chain has TRBV7-2 and TRBJ2-5; 9 nucleotides align to TRBD2. V was clipped by 3 bases and J by 1 base; unmatched bases: 3. Germline assignment: CDR1 SGHTA and CDR2 FQGNSA. This CDR3 spans 15 amino acids. CDR3 sequence reads: CASSFLAGPQETQYF. In DNA, the CDR3 is TGTGCCAGCAGCTTTCTAGCGGGGCCCCAAGAGACCCAGTACTTC.

This clonotype was counted a few times. The chain recombines TRBV20-1 with TRBJ2-1; unclear D gene. Germline V gene data show CDR1 as DFQATT and CDR2 as SNEGSKA (reference sequence). The CDR3 sequence is 14 residues long. The V gene lost 6 bases and the J gene lost 6 bases, with 18 bases spanning the gap. The CDR3 is CSAIEQARRNEQFF. CDR3 DNA: TGCAGTGCGATTGAACAAGCCCGACGCAATGAGCAGTTCTTC.

CDR3 in amino acids: CSAPPSGSSYEQYF. The CDR3 nucleotides are TGCAGTGCACCACCTAGCGGGAGCTCCTACGAGCAGTACTTC. This chain uses TRBV20-1 with TRBJ2-7, with 10 bases aligning to TRBD2. CDR3 length equals 14 residues. V lost 6 bases, J lost 0 bases, and 5 bases stayed unmatched. Germline V gene lookup returns CDR1 DFQATT and CDR2 SNEGSKA (reference sequence).

In nucleotides, the CDR3 is TGCAGTGCTAGAAAGGGGACGAGGAATGAAAAACTGTTTTTT. Translation gives CSARKGTRNEKLFF. V is TRBV20-1 and J is TRBJ1-4, with D possibly being TRBD1 (5 bases). Germline assignment: CDR1 DFQATT and CDR2 SNEGSKA (reference sequence). Trimming took 2 bases from V and 5 from J, leaving 12 bases between them. This CDR3 spans 14 amino acids.

The chain employs TRBV5-1 and TRBJ2-7; TRBD1 aligns across 11 bases. Germline CDR1 is SGHRS and CDR2 is YFSETQ. The CDR3 extends over 14 amino acids. Trimming at V came to 5 bases and at J to 5 bases, leaving 6 bases not matched to a gene. The DNA of the CDR3 is TGCGCCAGCAGAAGGACAGGGGGCTTGAACGAGCAGTACTTC. Translated: CASRRTGGLNEQYF.

This clonotype was detected only a few times. The chain is built from TRBV5-5 and TRBJ1-5; unclear D gene. CDR1 is SGHKS and CDR2 is YYEKEE in the germline V gene (reference sequence). This CDR3 is built from 15 residues. Trimming took 3 bases from V and 0 from J, leaving 10 bases between them. The DNA for the CDR3 is TGTGCCAGCAGCTGGGCACCTGATAGCAATCAGCCCCAGCATTTT. Protein sequence: CASSWAPDSNQPQHF.

The chain recombines TRBV20-1 with TRBJ2-3, with 8 bases lining up with TRBD2. The CDR3 length is 16 residues. V was pared by 5 bases and J by 8 bases, with 18 bases of the junction left unmatched. Germline V lookup: CDR1 DFQATT, CDR2 SNEGSKA (reference sequence). The CDR3 loop reads CSAGGSGTSGNTTQYF. The CDR3 DNA reads as TGCAGTGCTGGGGGGTCGGGCACTAGCGGCAACACTACGCAGTATTTT.

This clonotype occurred once. This chain uses TRBV10-3 with TRBJ2-7; the match to TRBD2 covers 8 bases. Germline CDR1 ENHRY, CDR2 SYGVKD. The CDR3 runs 12 residues. The CDR3 protein is CAISESRAGVEV. CDR3 coding DNA: TGTGCCATCAGTGAGTCAAGAGCGGGAGTAGAGGTC.

The table lists this clonotype with a count of one. The chain uses TRBV7-2 and TRBJ2-1; 8 nucleotides match TRBD2. Germline V gene sequence: CDR1 SGHTA, CDR2 FQGNSA. The CDR3 extends over 16 amino acids. Trimming at V came to 0 bases and at J to 2 bases, leaving 3 bases not matched to a gene. CDR3 sequence reads: CASSLAAGGTYNEQFF. The CDR3 region has the DNA TGTGCCAGCAGCTTAGCGGCGGGAGGTACCTACAATGAGCAGTTCTTC.

This clonotype was seen only a few times. The rearrangement links TRBV6-1 to TRBJ1-4; perhaps TRBD1 as D (6 bases). Germline CDR1 reads MNHNS; CDR2 reads SASEGT. The CDR3 has 16 residues. V was pared by 6 bases and J by 0 bases, with 14 bases between. The CDR3 protein is CASRRQDTATNEKLFF. For the CDR3, the DNA is TGTGCCAGCAGGCGACAGGACACTGCAACTAATGAAAAACTGTTTTTT.

This clonotype has a handful of counts. The chain links TRBV2 to TRBJ2-4, with 9 bases aligning to TRBD2. The germline V gene has CDR1 SNHLY and CDR2 FYNNEI. Trimming removed 1 base from V and 8 bases from J; junction bases left unmatched: 9. The CDR3 runs 16 residues. The CDR3 nucleotides read TGTGCCAGCAGTGAAGATGGGTCTAGCGGGATTGACATTCAGTACTTC. Its protein is CASSEDGSSGIDIQYF. Full variable domain (remainder filled in from reference TRBV2 and TRBJ2-4): EPEVTQTPSHQVTQMGQEVILRCVPISNHLYFYWYRQILGQKVEFLVSFYNNEISEKSEIFDDQFSVERPDGSNFTLKIRSTKLEDSAMYFCASSEDGSSGIDIQYFGAGTRLSVL.

This clonotype was picked up a small number of times. The chain is built from TRBV6-5 and TRBJ2-2; the match to TRBD2 covers 11 bases. This CDR3 comprises 18 residues. Germline-derived CDR1 and CDR2 are MNHEY and SVGAGI. The J segment lost 4 bases and the V segment lost 0 bases, leaving 7 bases of the junction unmatched. The DNA of the CDR3 is TGTGCCAGCAGTTACTCGATAGGTCTAGCGGGAGGCACCGGGGAGCTGTTTTTT. Protein sequence: CASSYSIGLAGGTGELFF.